This T cell receptor (beta chain) emerged from a study of blood T cell repertoires in COVID-19. Study information: Sample material is recorded as cDNA or gDNA derived from T cells, B-cell-depleted T cells, or PBMCs.

The CDR3 loop spans 13 amino acids. J lost 4 bases, V lost 4 bases, and 1 base had no gene match. Looked up from germline, CDR1 is LGHNT and CDR2 is FRNRAP. Generated by immunoSEQ multiplex PCR, the TCRdb table keeps only in-frame clones and is missing some. The sample includes 70,000 to 80,000 clones, around 79% of them seen just once. The chain links TRBV12-5 to TRBJ2-5, with 9 bases aligning to TRBD1. The TCR was taken from a man in his fifties or sixties with acute or convalescent COVID-19. Sequences were obtained from peripheral blood. DNA of the CDR3: TGTGCTAGTGGTTGGACAGGGGTAGAGACCCAGTACTTC. Its protein product is CASGWTGVETQYF.